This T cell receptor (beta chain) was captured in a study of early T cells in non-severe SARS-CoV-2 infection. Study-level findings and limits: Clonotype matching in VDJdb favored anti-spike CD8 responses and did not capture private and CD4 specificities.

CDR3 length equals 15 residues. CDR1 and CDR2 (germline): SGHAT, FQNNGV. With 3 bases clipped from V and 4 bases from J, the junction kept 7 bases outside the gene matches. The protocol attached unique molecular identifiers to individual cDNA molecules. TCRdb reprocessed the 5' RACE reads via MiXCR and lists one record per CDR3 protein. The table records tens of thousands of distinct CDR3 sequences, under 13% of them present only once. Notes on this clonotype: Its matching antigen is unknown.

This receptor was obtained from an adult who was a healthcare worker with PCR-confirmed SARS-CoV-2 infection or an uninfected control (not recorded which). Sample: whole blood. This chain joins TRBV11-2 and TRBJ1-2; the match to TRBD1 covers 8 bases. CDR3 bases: TGTGCCAGCAGCTTGACAGGGGACGGTTTCTATGGCTACACCTTC. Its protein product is CASSLTGDGFYGYTF.